What follows is one T cell receptor beta chain and its context. These data originate in a study of OX40 agonist ivuxolimab in advanced cancers. The CDR3 loop spans 15 amino acids. V was clipped by 6 bases and J by 7 bases; unmatched bases: 14. Germline CDR1 SNHLY, CDR2 FYNNEI. Measured with immunoSEQ multiplex PCR; TCRdb has only the in-frame clones, and not every one. The table records 50,000 to 55,000 clones, 80% to 90% of them present only once. Specimen: CD4+ or CD8+ T cells sorted from blood, collected in a trial of the OX40 agonist ivuxolimab. The clonotype originates from an adult with an advanced solid tumor such as melanoma, head and neck, liver or kidney cancer. The J gene is TRBJ2-7, the V gene TRBV2, with 8 positions matching TRBD2. The CDR3 here is CASRDSGGGLGEQYF. In DNA, the CDR3 is TGTGCCAGCAGAGACAGCGGGGGAGGGTTGGGTGAGCAGTACTTC.